This T cell receptor (beta chain) was found in a study of response to subunit inactivated influenza vaccine. Each CDR3 protein is one row after TCRdb ran MiXCR on the RT-PCR reads. The sample holds roughly 700,000 distinct CDR3 sequences; 15% to 19% are singletons and the top ten take approximately 10%. The sequencing here drew on PBMCs from blood, taken roughly 12 days after vaccination. The sequence came from a man between 45 and 60 years old who received an inactivated influenza vaccine.

CDR3: CASSPRPGGTGELFF. CDR3 sequence (DNA): TGTGCCAGCAGTCCCAGGCCCGGGGGCACCGGGGAGCTGTTTTTT. This chain links TRBV12-3 or TRBV12-4 with TRBJ2-2, with D possibly matching TRBD2 (6 bases). Deletions cut 5 bases from V and 4 bases from J, with 14 bases between. The CDR3 totals 15 residues.